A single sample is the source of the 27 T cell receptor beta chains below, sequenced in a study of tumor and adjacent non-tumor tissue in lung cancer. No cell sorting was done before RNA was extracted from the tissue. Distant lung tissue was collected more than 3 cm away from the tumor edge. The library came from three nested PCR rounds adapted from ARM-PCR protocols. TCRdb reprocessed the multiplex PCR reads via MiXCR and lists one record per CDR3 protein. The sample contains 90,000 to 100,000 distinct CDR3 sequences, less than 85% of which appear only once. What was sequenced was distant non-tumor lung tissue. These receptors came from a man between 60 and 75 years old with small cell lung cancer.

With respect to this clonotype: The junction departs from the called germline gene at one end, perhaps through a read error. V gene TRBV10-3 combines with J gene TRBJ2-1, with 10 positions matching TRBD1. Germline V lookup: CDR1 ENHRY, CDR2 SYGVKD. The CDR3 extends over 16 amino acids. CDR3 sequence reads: CTISESYGQGGSKQFF. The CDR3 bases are TGTACCATCAGTGAGTCTTATGGACAGGGGGGCTCCAAGCAGTTCTTC.

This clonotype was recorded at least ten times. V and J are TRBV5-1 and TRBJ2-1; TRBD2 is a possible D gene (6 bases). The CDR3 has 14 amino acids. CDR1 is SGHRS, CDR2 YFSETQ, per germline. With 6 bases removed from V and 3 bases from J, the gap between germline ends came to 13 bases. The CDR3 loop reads CASNPGTLYNEQFF. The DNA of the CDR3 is TGCGCCAGCAACCCCGGGACTCTCTACAATGAGCAGTTCTTC. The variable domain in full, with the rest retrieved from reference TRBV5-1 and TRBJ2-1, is KAGVTQTPRYLIKTRGQQVTLSCSPISGHRSVSWYQQTPGQGLQFLFEYFSETQRNKGNFPGRFSGRQFSNSRSEMNVSTLELGDSALYLCASNPGTLYNEQFFGPGTRLTVL.

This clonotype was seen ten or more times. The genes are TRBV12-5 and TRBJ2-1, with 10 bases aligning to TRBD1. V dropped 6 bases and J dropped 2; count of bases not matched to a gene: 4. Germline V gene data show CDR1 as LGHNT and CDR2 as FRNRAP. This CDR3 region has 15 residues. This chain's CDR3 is CASGPTGGAYNEQFF. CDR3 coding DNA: TGTGCTAGTGGACCGACAGGGGGCGCCTACAATGAGCAGTTCTTC.

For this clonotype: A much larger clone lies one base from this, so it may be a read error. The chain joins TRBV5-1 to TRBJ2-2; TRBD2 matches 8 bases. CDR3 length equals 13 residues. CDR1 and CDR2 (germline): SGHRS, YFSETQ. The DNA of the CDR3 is TGCGCCAGCCGGGAGGGGAACGCCGGGGAGCTGTTTTTT. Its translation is CASREGNAGELFF.

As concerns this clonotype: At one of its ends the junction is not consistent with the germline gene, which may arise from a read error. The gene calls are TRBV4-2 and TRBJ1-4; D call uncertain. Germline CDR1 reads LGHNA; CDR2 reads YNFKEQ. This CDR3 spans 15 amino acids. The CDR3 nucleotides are TGTGCCAGCTGCCAATCCGGGCAGGCTAATGAAAAGCTGTTTTTT. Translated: CASCQSGQANEKLFF.

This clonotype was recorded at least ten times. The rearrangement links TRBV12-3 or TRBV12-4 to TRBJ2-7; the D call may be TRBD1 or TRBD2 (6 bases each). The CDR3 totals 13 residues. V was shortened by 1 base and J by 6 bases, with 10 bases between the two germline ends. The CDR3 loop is CASSLGSGAEQYF. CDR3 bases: TGTGCCAGCAGTTTAGGCTCGGGGGCCGAGCAGTACTTC.

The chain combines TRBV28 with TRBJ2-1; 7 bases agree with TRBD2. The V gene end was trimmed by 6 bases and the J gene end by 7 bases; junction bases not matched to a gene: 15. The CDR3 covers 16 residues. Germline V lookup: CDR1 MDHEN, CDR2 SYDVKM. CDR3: CASRPSGANEWNEQFF. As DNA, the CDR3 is TGTGCCAGCAGACCGAGCGGGGCCAACGAGTGGAATGAGCAGTTCTTC.

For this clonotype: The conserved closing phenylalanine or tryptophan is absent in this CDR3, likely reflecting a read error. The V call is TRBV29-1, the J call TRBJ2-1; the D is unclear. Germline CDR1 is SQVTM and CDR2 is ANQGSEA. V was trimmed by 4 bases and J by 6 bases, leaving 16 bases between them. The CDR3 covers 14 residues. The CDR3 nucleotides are TGCAGCGTTGTATTAAGCAGCGTTGGCAATGAGCAGTTCTTA. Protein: CSVVLSSVGNEQFL.

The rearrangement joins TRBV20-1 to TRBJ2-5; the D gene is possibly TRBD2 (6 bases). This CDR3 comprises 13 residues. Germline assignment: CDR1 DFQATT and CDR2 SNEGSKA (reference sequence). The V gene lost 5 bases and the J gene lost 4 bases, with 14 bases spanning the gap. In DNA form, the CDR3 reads TGCAGTGCTTGGGAGAGGGAGGCAGAGACCCAGTACTTC. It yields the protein CSAWEREAETQYF.

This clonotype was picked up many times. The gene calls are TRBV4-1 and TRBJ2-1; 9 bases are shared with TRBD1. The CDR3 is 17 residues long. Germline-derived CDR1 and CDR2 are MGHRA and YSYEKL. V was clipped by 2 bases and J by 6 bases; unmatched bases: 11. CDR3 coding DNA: TGCGCCAGCAGCCAACGGTTTGCCGGGACAGGGATCAATGAGCAGTTCTTC. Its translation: CASSQRFAGTGINEQFF.

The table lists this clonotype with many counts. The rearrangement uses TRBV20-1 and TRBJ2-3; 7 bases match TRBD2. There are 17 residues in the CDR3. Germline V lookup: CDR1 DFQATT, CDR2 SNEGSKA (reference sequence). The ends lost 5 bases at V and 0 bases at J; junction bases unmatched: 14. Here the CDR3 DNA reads TGCAGTGCTGGCCGATCTAGCGGAAGTGCTAGCACAGATACGCAGTATTTT. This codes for CSAGRSSGSASTDTQYF.

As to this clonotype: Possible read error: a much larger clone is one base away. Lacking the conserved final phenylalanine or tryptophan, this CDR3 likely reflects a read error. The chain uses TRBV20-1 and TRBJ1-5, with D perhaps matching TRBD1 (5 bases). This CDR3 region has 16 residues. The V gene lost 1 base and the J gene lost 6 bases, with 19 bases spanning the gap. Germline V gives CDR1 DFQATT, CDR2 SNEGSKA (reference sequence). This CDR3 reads CSARVAGGTITQPQHL. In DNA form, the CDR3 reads TGCAGTGCTAGAGTAGCAGGCGGGACGATCACTCAGCCCCAGCATTTA.

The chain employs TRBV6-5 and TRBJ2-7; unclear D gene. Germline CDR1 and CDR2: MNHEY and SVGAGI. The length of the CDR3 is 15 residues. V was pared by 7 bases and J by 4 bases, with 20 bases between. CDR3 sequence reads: CASTPPVLRLYEQYV. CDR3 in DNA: TGTGCCAGCACCCCCCCGGTGCTTAGATTATACGAGCAGTACGTC.

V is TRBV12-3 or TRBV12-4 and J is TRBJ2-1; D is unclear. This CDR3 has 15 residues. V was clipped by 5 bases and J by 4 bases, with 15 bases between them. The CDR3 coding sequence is TGTGCCAGCAGTATACGAGTAGTCGGGTACAATGAGCAGTTCTTC. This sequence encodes CASSIRVVGYNEQFF.

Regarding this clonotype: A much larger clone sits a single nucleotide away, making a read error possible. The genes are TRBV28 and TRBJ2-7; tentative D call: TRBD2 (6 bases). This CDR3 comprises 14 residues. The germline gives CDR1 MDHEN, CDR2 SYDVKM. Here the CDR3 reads CASSLRGRSCEQYV. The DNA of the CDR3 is TGTGCCAGCAGTTTGCGGGGACGTTCCTGCGAGCAGTACGTC.

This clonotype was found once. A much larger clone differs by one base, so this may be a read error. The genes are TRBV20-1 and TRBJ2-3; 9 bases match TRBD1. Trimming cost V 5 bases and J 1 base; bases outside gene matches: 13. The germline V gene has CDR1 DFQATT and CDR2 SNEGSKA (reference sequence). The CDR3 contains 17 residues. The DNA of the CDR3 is TGCAGTGCTGGTCCGGTACAGGGGGCTGGCGGCACAGATACGCAGTATTTT. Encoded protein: CSAGPVQGAGGTDTQYF.

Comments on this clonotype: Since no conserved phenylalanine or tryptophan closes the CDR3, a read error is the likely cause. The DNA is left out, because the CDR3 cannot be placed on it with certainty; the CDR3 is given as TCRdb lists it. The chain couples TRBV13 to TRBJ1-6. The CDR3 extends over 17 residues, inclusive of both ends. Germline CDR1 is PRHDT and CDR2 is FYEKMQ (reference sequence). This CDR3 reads CASSQDDGSSYISPLDL.

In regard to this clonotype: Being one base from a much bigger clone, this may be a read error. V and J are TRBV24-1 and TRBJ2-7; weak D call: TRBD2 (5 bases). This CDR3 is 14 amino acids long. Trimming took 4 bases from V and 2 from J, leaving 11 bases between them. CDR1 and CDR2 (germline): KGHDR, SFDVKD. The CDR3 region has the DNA TGTGCCACCAGTGAGGCTACCGGGGCCTACGAGCAGTACTTC. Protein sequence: CATSEATGAYEQYF.

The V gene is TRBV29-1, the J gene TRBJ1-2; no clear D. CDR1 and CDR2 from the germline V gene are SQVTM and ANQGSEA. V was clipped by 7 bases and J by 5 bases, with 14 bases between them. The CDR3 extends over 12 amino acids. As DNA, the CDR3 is TGCAGCGCCAGGAACTCCAAATATGGCTACACCTTC. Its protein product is CSARNSKYGYTF.

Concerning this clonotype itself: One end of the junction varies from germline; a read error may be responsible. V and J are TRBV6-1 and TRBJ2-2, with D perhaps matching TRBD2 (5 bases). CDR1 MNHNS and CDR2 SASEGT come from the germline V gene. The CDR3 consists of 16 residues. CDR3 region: CASSEGHGMPAGELIF. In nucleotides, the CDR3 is TGCGCCAGCAGTGAAGGCCATGGCATGCCGGCCGGGGAGCTGATTTTT.

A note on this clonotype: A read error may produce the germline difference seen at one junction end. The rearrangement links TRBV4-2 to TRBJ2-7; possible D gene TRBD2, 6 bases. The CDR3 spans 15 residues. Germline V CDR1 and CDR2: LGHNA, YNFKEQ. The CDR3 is CASRQERTGVYELYF. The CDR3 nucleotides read TGTGCCAGCAGGCAAGAACGAACGGGAGTGTACGAGCTGTACTTC.

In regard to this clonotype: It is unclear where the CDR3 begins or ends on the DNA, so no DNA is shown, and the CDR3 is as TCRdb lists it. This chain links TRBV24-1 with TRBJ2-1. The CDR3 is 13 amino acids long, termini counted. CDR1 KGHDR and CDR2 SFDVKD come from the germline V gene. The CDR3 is CATSVPPDGLLFF.

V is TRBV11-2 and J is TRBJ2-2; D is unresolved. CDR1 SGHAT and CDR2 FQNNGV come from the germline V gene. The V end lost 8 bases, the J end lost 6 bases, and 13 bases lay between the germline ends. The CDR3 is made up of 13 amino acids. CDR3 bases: TGTGCCAGCGACTTAGAGTTGGCCGGGGAGCTGTTTTTT. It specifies CASDLELAGELFF.

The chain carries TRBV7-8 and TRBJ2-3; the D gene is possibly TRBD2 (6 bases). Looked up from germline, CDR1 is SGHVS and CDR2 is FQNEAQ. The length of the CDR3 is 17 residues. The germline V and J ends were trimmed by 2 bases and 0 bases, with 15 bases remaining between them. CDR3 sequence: CASSLRAGPASTDTQYF. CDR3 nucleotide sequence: TGTGCCAGCAGCTTACGGGCGGGGCCCGCTAGCACAGATACGCAGTATTTT.

CDR3: CASKAGWPDTQYF. The CDR3 DNA reads as TGTGCCAGCAAGGCAGGATGGCCAGATACGCAGTATTTT. The V and J genes are TRBV6-2 or TRBV6-3 and TRBJ2-3; D is uncertain. V dropped 7 bases and J dropped 4 bases, with 12 bases sitting between them. Germline V gene data show CDR1 as MNHEY and CDR2 as SVGEGT. CDR3 length: 13 residues.

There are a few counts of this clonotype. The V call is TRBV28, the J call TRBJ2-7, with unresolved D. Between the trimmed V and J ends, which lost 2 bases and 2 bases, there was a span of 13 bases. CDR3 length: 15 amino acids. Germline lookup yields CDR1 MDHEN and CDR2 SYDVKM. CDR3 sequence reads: CASSLEIQSTYEQYF. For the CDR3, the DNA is TGTGCCAGCAGTTTAGAGATTCAGTCGACCTACGAGCAGTACTTC.

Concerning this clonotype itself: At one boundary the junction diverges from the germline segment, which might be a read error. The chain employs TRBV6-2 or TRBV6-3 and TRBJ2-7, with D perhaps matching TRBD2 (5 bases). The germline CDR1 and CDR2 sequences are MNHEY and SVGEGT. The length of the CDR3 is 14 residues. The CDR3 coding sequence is TGTGCCAGCATGATAGTGGGAGCCCCTATGGAACAGTATTTC. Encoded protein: CASMIVGAPMEQYF.